The rows below give T cell receptor beta chains drawn from one sample of a study of CD8 T cells in Susac syndrome. In TCRdb, the immunoSEQ multiplex PCR reads were re-called with MiXCR into one record per CDR3 protein. The sample has over 150,000 distinct CDR3 sequences, approximately 93% seen once. Sequenced sample: CD4+ T cells from PBMCs. The receptors come from a human donor with multiple sclerosis. Each CDR3 is given with its conserved first and last residue.

TRBV11-2 | CASSPLFSGIVTDTQYF
TRBV7-3 | CASGWGQGTEAFF
TRBV3-1 | CASSQNGQSNQPQHF
TRBV7-2 | CASSYGPNTEAFF
TRBV7-8 | CASSLGASGAYEQYF
TRBV12-3/TRBV12-4 | CASSLDQTGGRNIQYF
TRBV29-1 | CSVGRDANQPQHF
TRBV30 | CAWSTGPLQYF
TRBV20-1 | CSASSQGGTDTQYF
TRBV6-2/TRBV6-3 | CASSLLAGGPDNEQFF
TRBV7-2 | CASTLRGRNYNEQFF
TRBV12-3/TRBV12-4 | CASSPTGNQPQHF
TRBV3-1 | CASSHGHLNTEAFF
TRBV19 | CASSTGISHAETQYF
TRBV7-2 | CASSLRRGLTGVDYGYTF
TRBV6-5 | CASSSAPSRGGYTF
TRBV28 | CASIARGNYGYTF
TRBV24-1 | CATSDGRVNTEAFF
TRBV19 | CASSRLAGSETQYF
TRBV6-1 | CASSEVLGRNTEAFF